This TCR beta chain was identified during a study of T cell repertoires in cytomegalovirus infection (dated by TCRdb to between 2019 and 2020). Turning to the overall study: Because public TCR beta signatures pointed to carriage of CMV infection together with the matching HLA type, the HLA type of each donor mattered for the analysis. Study-level results and caveats: The ex vivo response was dominated by HLA-C-restricted CMV-specific TCR beta clonotypes, which also provided the single most frequent clonotype in two of eight donors. In both this cohort and an independent cohort of 350 to 400 donors, the cumulative frequency of public TCR beta family members distinguished carriers of CMV infection plus the relevant HLA type.

The run used an Illumina HiSeq 1500. Clones were called with MiXCR by TCRdb after fastp trimmed the public reads at Q25, and only in-frame beta chains were retained. CDR3 protein duplicates are merged, each entry listing the most common genes and DNA. The sample has 100,000 to 150,000 distinct CDR3 sequences on record, 20% to 30% of them singletons. The leading ten clones occupy about 37% of the sample. Concerning this clonotype: It lacks a known antigen. Per-nucleotide qualities are absent, and no much larger clonotype sits a single base away.

Sequenced input: PBMCs, sequenced either directly or after in vitro stimulation (not recorded which). This TCR was sampled from a human donor in good health (CMV status not recorded). Some clones in this sample may be carry-over from other donors' samples.

The DNA is TGCGCCAGCAGCCAAGGGCCCGCGGGGAACACTGAAGCTTTCTTT. Protein translation: CASSQGPAGNTEAFF. Rearrangement joined TRBV4-3 to TRBJ1-1; the D gene is not confidently resolved. The junction shows trimming of 1 base on V and 1 base on J, plus 10 bases between the germline ends. The CDR3 sequence holds 15 residues, the cysteine and phenylalanine included. The entry retains the CDR3 DNA only, 45 bases that are in frame from base 1. Per the germline V gene, LGHNA is the CDR1 and YSLEER is the CDR2.